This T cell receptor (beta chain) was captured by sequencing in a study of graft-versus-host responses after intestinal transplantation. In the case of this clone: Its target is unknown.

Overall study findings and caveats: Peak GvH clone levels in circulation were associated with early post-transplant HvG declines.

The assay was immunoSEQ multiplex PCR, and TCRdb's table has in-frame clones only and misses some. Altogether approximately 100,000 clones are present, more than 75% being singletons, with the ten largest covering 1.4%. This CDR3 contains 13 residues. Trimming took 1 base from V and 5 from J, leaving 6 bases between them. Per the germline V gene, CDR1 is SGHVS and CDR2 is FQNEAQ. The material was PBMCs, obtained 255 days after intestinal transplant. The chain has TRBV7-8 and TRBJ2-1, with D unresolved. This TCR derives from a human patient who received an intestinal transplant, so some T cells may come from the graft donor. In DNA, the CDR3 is TGTGCCAGCAGCTTAGGACCTGACAATGAGCAGTTCTTC. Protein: CASSLGPDNEQFF.